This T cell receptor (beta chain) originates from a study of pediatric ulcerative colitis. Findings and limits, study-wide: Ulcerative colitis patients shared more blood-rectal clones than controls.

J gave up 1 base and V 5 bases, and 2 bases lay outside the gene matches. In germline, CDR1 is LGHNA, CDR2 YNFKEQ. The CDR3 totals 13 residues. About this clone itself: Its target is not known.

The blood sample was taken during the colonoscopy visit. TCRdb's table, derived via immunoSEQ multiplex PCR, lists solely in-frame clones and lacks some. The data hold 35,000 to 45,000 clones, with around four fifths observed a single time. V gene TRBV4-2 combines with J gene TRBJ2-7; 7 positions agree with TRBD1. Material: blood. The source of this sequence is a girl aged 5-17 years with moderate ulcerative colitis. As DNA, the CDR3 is TGTGCCAGCAGCAAGACAGGGTCCTACGAGCAGTACTTC. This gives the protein CASSKTGSYEQYF.